This T cell receptor beta chain is drawn from a study of T cell repertoires in cytomegalovirus infection (dated by TCRdb to the late 2010s). For the wider study: Because public TCR beta signatures pointed to carriage of CMV infection together with the matching HLA type, the HLA type of each donor mattered for the analysis. On the study overall, not on this receptor specifically: The ex vivo response was dominated by HLA-C-restricted CMV-specific TCR beta clonotypes, which also provided the single most frequent clonotype in two of eight donors. In both this cohort and an independent approximately 370-donor cohort, the cumulative frequency of public TCR beta family members distinguished carriers of CMV infection plus the relevant HLA type.

Concerning this clonotype itself: Its antigen target is currently unknown. The record has no base qualities; no much larger clone is one base away.

The CDR3 measures 13 amino acids from cysteine to phenylalanine. Only the CDR3 portion is preserved as DNA: 39 bases, with reading frame beginning at the first base. Reading the germline V gene gives CDR1 MDHEN and CDR2 SYDVKM. V was cut back by 10 bases and J by 9 bases, leaving a gap of 16 bases between them. Data came from an Illumina HiSeq 1500. TCRdb reanalyzed the raw reads on its own, using fastp at Q25 for trimming and MiXCR for clone calling, and kept in-frame beta chains. Rows are unified per CDR3 protein, each entry keeping the most common DNA and genes. A total of around 310,000 distinct CDR3 sequences appear in this sample, 17% of them only once. The leading ten clones occupy around 12% of the sample.

The receptor was isolated from a human donor in good health (CMV status not recorded). Some clones in this sample may be carry-over from other donors' samples. The chain couples TRBV28 to TRBJ1-6; the D gene cannot be named for sure. Sequenced input: PBMCs. The DNA sequence follows: TGTGCCACCCTGAGGGAGGTCGGTTCACCCCTCCACTTT. Its translation reads: CATLREVGSPLHF.